Listed here are 20 T cell receptor beta chains from one sample, sequenced in a study of T cell responses to AZD1222 COVID-19 vaccine. The data were produced by immunoSEQ multiplex PCR, yet TCRdb's version contains in-frame clones alone and is incomplete. In the table there are 45,000 or so clones, 70% to 90% of which are singletons. The sequencing used peripheral blood, collected 28 days after the second AZD1222 dose. The receptors come from an adult who received the AZD1222 COVID-19 vaccine.

This sequence joins TRBV9 and TRBJ2-7, with TRBD1 matching over 11 bases. V was clipped by 1 base and J by 4 bases; unmatched bases: 4. This CDR3 comprises 15 residues. Germline V gene lookup returns CDR1 SGDLS and CDR2 YYNGEE. The CDR3 sequence is CASSVTDRGRYEQYF. CDR3 nucleotides: TGTGCCAGCAGCGTAACGGACAGGGGGCGGTACGAGCAGTACTTC.

This rearrangement joins TRBV11-3 to TRBJ2-3, with D perhaps matching TRBD1 (5 bases). The germline V gene encodes CDR1 SGHNT and CDR2 YENEEA. This CDR3 spans 12 amino acids. V gave up 6 bases and J gave up 3 bases, with 7 bases separating them. The CDR3 region is CASSPGTDTQYF. CDR3 nucleotides: TGTGCCAGCAGTCCAGGGACAGATACGCAGTATTTT.

This clone was counted once. The chain is built from TRBV30 and TRBJ2-3, with 10 bases matching TRBD1. The trim removed 8 bases at V and 1 base at J, leaving 3 bases unmatched. There are 13 residues in the CDR3. CDR1 and CDR2 (germline): GTSNPN, SVGIG (reference sequence). Here the CDR3 DNA reads TGTGCCCGGGGGACAGGGGGCACAGATACGCAGTATTTT. It specifies CARGTGGTDTQYF.

The chain links TRBV29-1 to TRBJ1-6; 10 bases match TRBD1. The V and J ends lost 6 bases and 6 bases, in that order; junction bases with no gene match: 8. Germline CDR1 reads SQVTM; CDR2 reads ANQGSEA. The CDR3 extends over 15 amino acids. The CDR3 DNA is TGCAGCGTCATGACAGGGGGCACGGGTAATTCACCCCTCCACTTT. This codes for CSVMTGGTGNSPLHF.

This clone was detected only a few times. This rearrangement joins TRBV4-3 to TRBJ2-1; possible D gene TRBD1, 5 bases. Per germline, CDR1 LGHNA and CDR2 YSLEER. The CDR3 is 15 residues long. V lost 1 base and J lost 10, with 17 bases in between. Written as DNA, the CDR3 is TGCGCCAGCAGCCAAGGACAGCTAGGTCGTAGCGAGCAGTTCTTC. It yields the protein CASSQGQLGRSEQFF.

This chain connects TRBV11-1 to TRBJ2-7, with D hard to call. Germline V gene data show CDR1 as SGHAT and CDR2 as FQDESV (reference sequence). The length of the CDR3 is 15 residues. Trimming took off 1 base at V and 1 base at J, with 11 bases between the two ends. CDR3 coding DNA: TGTGCCAGCAGCTTAGAAGAAGGCCGTTCCTACGAGCAGTACTTC. This sequence encodes CASSLEEGRSYEQYF. Supplemented by reference TRBV11-1 and TRBJ2-7, the full variable domain reads EAEVAQSPRYKITEKSQAVAFWCDPISGHATLYWYRQILGQGPELLVQFQDESVVDDSQLPKDRFSAERLKGVDSTLKIQPAELGDSAMYLCASSLEEGRSYEQYFGPGTRLTVT.

The chain recombines TRBV20-1 with TRBJ2-3; 7 bases line up with TRBD2. Germline-derived CDR1 and CDR2 are DFQATT and SNEGSKA (reference sequence). The CDR3 length is 16 residues. J was trimmed by 0 bases and V by 3 bases; bases with no gene match: 9. The CDR3 loop is CSASSLTSRSTDTQYF. In DNA, the CDR3 is TGCAGTGCTAGTTCCCTGACTAGCCGTAGCACAGATACGCAGTATTTT.

The chain combines TRBV2 with TRBJ2-1; TRBD2 aligns across 13 bases. Germline V gene data show CDR1 as SNHLY and CDR2 as FYNNEI. After removal of 11 bases from V and 5 bases from J, the junction contained 6 bases not matched to a gene. The CDR3 consists of 14 residues. DNA of the CDR3: TGTGCCGGTAAGACTAGCGGGAGGCACAATGAGCAGTTCTTC. As protein: CAGKTSGRHNEQFF.

The genes are TRBV23-1 and TRBJ1-5, with 8 bases fitting TRBD1. TRBV23-1 is reported as an ORF; its role is uncertain. V lost 5 bases, J lost 4 bases, and 4 bases stayed unmatched. The CDR3 sequence is 14 residues long. In DNA, the CDR3 is TGCGCCAGCAGTAACAGGGGGGCTAATCAGCCCCAGCATTTT. Its translation is CASSNRGANQPQHF.

The chain is built from TRBV5-4 and TRBJ1-6; 7 nucleotides agree with TRBD1. V lost 4 bases, J lost 8 bases, and 6 bases stayed unmatched. CDR3 length equals 14 residues. CDR1 is SGHNT, CDR2 YYREEE, per germline (reference sequence). CDR3 protein: CASSTGTAHSPLHF. CDR3 nucleotides: TGTGCCAGCAGCACCGGGACAGCCCATTCACCCCTCCACTTT.

The rearrangement joins TRBV7-8 to TRBJ2-2, with D tentatively TRBD1 or TRBD2 (7 bases each). The germline V and J ends were trimmed by 2 bases and 5 bases, with 12 bases remaining between them. This CDR3 has 15 residues. Germline assignment: CDR1 SGHVS and CDR2 FQNEAQ. The CDR3 here is CASSLRQGGTGELFF. CDR3 in DNA: TGTGCCAGCAGCTTAAGGCAGGGGGGGACCGGGGAGCTGTTTTTT.

The rearrangement uses TRBV19 and TRBJ2-2; tentatively, D is TRBD1 (6 bases). The CDR3 extends over 15 amino acids. Trimming pared 5 bases from V and 4 bases from J, leaving 14 bases between. Germline CDR1 LNHDA, CDR2 SQIVND (reference sequence). The CDR3 is CASSVSGTSTGELFF. CDR3 coding DNA: TGTGCCAGTAGTGTTTCCGGGACAAGCACCGGGGAGCTGTTTTTT.

The chain joins TRBV19 to TRBJ2-7, with TRBD2 identical over 14 bases. The CDR3 is made up of 17 amino acids. V was clipped by 6 bases and J by 6 bases; unmatched bases: 13. Per germline, CDR1 LNHDA and CDR2 SQIVND (reference sequence). CDR3 sequence reads: CASRKPGGLAGDGEQYF. The CDR3 DNA follows: TGTGCCAGTAGAAAACCGGGGGGACTAGCGGGAGACGGCGAGCAGTACTTC.

The chain employs TRBV29-1 and TRBJ1-1; 10 nucleotides line up with TRBD1. The J segment lost 1 base and the V segment lost 0 bases, leaving 8 bases of the junction unmatched. The CDR3 totals 17 residues. The germline V gene has CDR1 SQVTM and CDR2 ANQGSEA. The CDR3 bases are TGCAGCGTTGAAGATCGGGACAGGGGAGGGAAGAACACTGAAGCTTTCTTT. This sequence encodes CSVEDRDRGGKNTEAFF.

V and J are TRBV7-6 and TRBJ2-3; D is ambiguous. In germline, CDR1 is SGHVS, CDR2 FNYEAQ. This CDR3 comprises 15 residues. Trimming left V 5 bases short and J 4 bases short, with 16 bases between. The CDR3 spells CASSPMRLAADTQYF. The DNA of the CDR3 is TGTGCCAGCAGCCCAATGAGGCTGGCGGCAGATACGCAGTATTTT. The whole variable domain, remainder taken from reference TRBV7-6 and TRBJ2-3, is GAGVSQSPRYKVTKRGQDVALRCDPISGHVSLYWYRQALGQGPEFLTYFNYEAQQDKSGLPNDRFSAERPEGSISTLTIQRTEQRDSAMYRCASSPMRLAADTQYFGPGTRLTVL.

The J gene is TRBJ2-7, the V gene TRBV7-2, with D unclear. Germline V gene data show CDR1 as SGHTA and CDR2 as FQGNSA. Trimming pared 7 bases from V and 0 bases from J, leaving 10 bases between. CDR3 length equals 13 residues. CDR3 coding DNA: TGTGCCAGCACAAGGTTTAGCTCCTACGAGCAGTACTTC. It specifies CASTRFSSYEQYF.

The chain combines TRBV6-5 with TRBJ1-2, with no clear D. The CDR3 contains 12 residues. Germline V gene sequence: CDR1 MNHEY, CDR2 SVGAGI. Deletions cut 7 bases from V and 0 bases from J, with 6 bases between. The CDR3 sequence is CASNGPNYGYTF. CDR3 nucleotides: TGTGCCAGCAACGGCCCTAACTATGGCTACACCTTC.

The J gene is TRBJ2-5, the V gene TRBV6-5; perhaps D is TRBD1 or TRBD2 (5 bases each). V was clipped by 6 bases and J by 2 bases, with 10 bases between them. Germline V gene sequence: CDR1 MNHEY, CDR2 SVGAGI. The length of the CDR3 is 13 residues. The CDR3 loop reads CASSGTVQETQYF. CDR3 in DNA: TGTGCCAGCAGCGGGACGGTTCAAGAGACCCAGTACTTC.

The chain has TRBV2 and TRBJ2-7; 10 bases align to TRBD2. The CDR3 is 15 amino acids. The trim removed 6 bases at V and 4 bases at J, leaving 9 bases unmatched. The V gene's germline CDR1 is SNHLY and CDR2 FYNNEI. The CDR3 bases are TGTGCCAGCAGGCACCATGAGACTAGCGGGTACGAGCAGTACTTC. It codes for CASRHHETSGYEQYF.

The rearrangement links TRBV5-1 to TRBJ2-6; 11 nucleotides match TRBD1. The CDR3 is 17 amino acids. From germline, CDR1 is SGHRS and CDR2 YFSETQ. J lost 4 bases, V lost 4 bases, and 7 bases had no gene match. CDR3 in DNA: TGCGCCAGCAGCCCCGGGACAGGGGGGTCAGGGGCCAACGTCCTGACTTTC. Its translation: CASSPGTGGSGANVLTF.